The present T cell receptor (beta chain) was sequenced within a study of T cell responses to AZD1222 COVID-19 vaccine. Study-wide results and limits: The peak T cell response came first, and repertoires were sampled only after it. There were mostly white British donors and more females than males, and clonal diversity was possibly underestimated. CD4 TCRs covered the whole spike, strongest at regions 160-218 and 743-854. Two doses of AZD1222 preceded a rise in Spike-specific TCR breadth and depth.

Measured with immunoSEQ multiplex PCR; TCRdb has only the in-frame clones, and not every one. This table has more than 90,000 clones, 85% to 90% appearing once. The CDR3 contains 17 residues. With 7 bases clipped from V and 5 bases from J, the junction kept 13 bases outside the gene matches. Looked up from germline, CDR1 is MDHEN and CDR2 is SYDVKM. As for this clone: Its antigen remains unknown.

The input for sequencing was peripheral blood, taken 28 days after the second AZD1222 dose. V usage is TRBV28 and J usage is TRBJ2-5, with 13 bases fitting TRBD2. This TCR derives from an adult who received the AZD1222 COVID-19 vaccine. CDR3 loop: CASTMGLAGTPRETQYF. Written as DNA, the CDR3 is TGTGCCAGCACCATGGGACTAGCGGGAACCCCCAGGGAGACCCAGTACTTC.